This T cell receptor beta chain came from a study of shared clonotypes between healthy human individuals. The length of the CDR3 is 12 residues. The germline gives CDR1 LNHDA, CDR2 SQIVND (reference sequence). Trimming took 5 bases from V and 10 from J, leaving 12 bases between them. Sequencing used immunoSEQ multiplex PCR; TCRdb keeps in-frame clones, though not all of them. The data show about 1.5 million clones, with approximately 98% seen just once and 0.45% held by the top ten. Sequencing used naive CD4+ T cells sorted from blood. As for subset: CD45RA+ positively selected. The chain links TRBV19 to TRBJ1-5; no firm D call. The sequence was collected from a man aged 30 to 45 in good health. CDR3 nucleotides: TGTGCCAGTAGTTCCCCGGCCGGCCCCCAGCATTTT. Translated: CASSSPAGPQHF.